What follows are 23 T cell receptor beta chains derived from one specimen sequenced in a study of blood T cell repertoires in COVID-19 (TCRdb year 2020). The library was built by means of the immunoSEQ multiplex PCR assay. TCRdb took this table from immuneACCESS and kept in-frame rearrangements with V and J called. Such tables lack part of the clones; where checked against another copy, unresolved V genes explain under half of the gap, and the rest is unexplained. Present in this sample are a few hundred thousand clones, 70% to 90% of which were seen just once. The top ten clones comprise 3% of the sample. The material sequenced was peripheral blood. These receptors were collected from a man aged 18-30 years with active or convalescent COVID-19.

The rearrangement links TRBV28 to TRBJ2-3, with 10 bases identical to TRBD2. The CDR3 contains 15 residues. The V and J ends lost 6 bases and 5 bases, in that order; junction bases with no gene match: 8. CDR1 is MDHEN, CDR2 SYDVKM, per germline. The CDR3 nucleotides are TGTGCCAGCAGCCCTCTAGCGGGAGCGGTAGATACGCAGTATTTT. This encodes CASSPLAGAVDTQYF. The whole variable domain, remainder taken from reference TRBV28 and TRBJ2-3, is DVKVTQSSRYLVKRTGEKVFLECVQDMDHENMFWYRQDPGLGLRLIYFSYDVKMKEKGDIPEGYSVSREKKERFSLILESASTNQTSMYLCASSPLAGAVDTQYFGPGTRLTVL.

This clone was picked up one time. The chain couples TRBV9 to TRBJ2-2; D perhaps matches TRBD2 (5 bases). The CDR3 extends over 16 amino acids. Between the trimmed V and J ends, which lost 0 bases and 5 bases, there was a span of 14 bases. Germline-derived CDR1 and CDR2 are SGDLS and YYNGEE. CDR3 loop: CASSVGRAGLTGELFF. The DNA for the CDR3 is TGTGCCAGCAGCGTAGGTCGTGCGGGTTTAACCGGGGAGCTGTTTTTT.

The CDR3 sequence is CASSYHRFAEAFF. In nucleotides, the CDR3 is TGTGCCAGCAGTTACCACAGGTTCGCTGAAGCTTTCTTT. V is TRBV6-5 and J is TRBJ1-1; tentative D call: TRBD1 (5 bases). V lost 2 bases, J lost 6 bases, and 10 bases lay in between. Germline assignment: CDR1 MNHEY and CDR2 SVGAGI. The CDR3 consists of 13 residues.

The chain is built from TRBV27 and TRBJ2-5; 8 bases align to TRBD2. The CDR3 extends over 15 amino acids. Germline V gene sequence: CDR1 MNHEY, CDR2 SMNVEV (reference sequence). V trimming: 6 bases; J trimming: 4 bases; junction bases outside the gene matches: 10. The CDR3 DNA is TGTGCCAGCAGGACCGGGACTAGTAAGGCAGAGACCCAGTACTTC. Protein product: CASRTGTSKAETQYF.

CDR3 DNA: TGTGCCAGCAGCTTTGGGGAGGGGAACTATGATGGCTACACCTTC. Its protein is CASSFGEGNYDGYTF. The gene calls are TRBV5-4 and TRBJ1-2; possibly TRBD1 for D (5 bases). V lost 2 bases and J lost 6, with 17 bases in between. CDR3 size: 15 residues. Germline assignment: CDR1 SGHNT and CDR2 YYREEE (reference sequence).

The chain's CDR3 is CAWRGGVINIQYF. The DNA of the CDR3 is TGTGCCTGGAGGGGAGGGGTGATAAACATTCAGTACTTC. The V call is TRBV30, the J call TRBJ2-4, with 7 bases aligning to TRBD2. V was clipped by 3 bases and J by 6 bases; unmatched bases: 5. Germline values: CDR1 GTSNPN, CDR2 SVGIG (reference sequence). CDR3 length: 13 residues.

This clone has more than one count but fewer than ten. The rearrangement links TRBV6-5 to TRBJ1-2, with 8 nucleotides matching TRBD1. The germline V gene encodes CDR1 MNHEY and CDR2 SVGAGI. The CDR3 is 13 amino acids. Unmatched junction bases numbered 12, after V lost 11 bases and J lost 7 bases. The CDR3 is CAAKVAGGFGYTF. The DNA of the CDR3 is TGTGCCGCCAAGGTCGCAGGGGGCTTTGGCTACACCTTC.

In DNA form, the CDR3 reads TGTGCCAGCAGTTCCATCTCCCATATAGATTTTCCCCCATATGAGCAGTTCTTC. Protein sequence: CASSSISHIDFPPYEQFF. V gene TRBV28 combines with J gene TRBJ2-1, with D unresolved. Germline V CDR1 and CDR2: MDHEN, SYDVKM. V lost 4 bases, J lost 8 bases, and 27 bases lay in between. This CDR3 region has 18 residues.

The chain couples TRBV10-3 to TRBJ1-4; D perhaps matches TRBD1 (5 bases). This CDR3 has 14 residues. The V end was cut by 3 bases, the J end by 8 bases, with 13 bases between. From germline, CDR1 is ENHRY and CDR2 SYGVKD. The CDR3 reads CAISDGGGEEKLFF. As DNA, the CDR3 is TGTGCCATCAGTGACGGCGGGGGAGAGGAAAAACTGTTTTTT.

The V and J genes are TRBV7-2 and TRBJ2-2; no clear D gene. In germline, CDR1 is SGHTA, CDR2 FQGNSA. The CDR3 has 14 amino acids. V lost 0 bases and J 4 bases, leaving 6 bases between the germline ends. The chain's CDR3 is CASSLAGSTGELFF. The CDR3 DNA is TGTGCCAGCAGCTTAGCCGGGTCCACCGGGGAGCTGTTTTTT.

The J gene is TRBJ1-2, the V gene TRBV25-1, with TRBD1 matching over 7 bases. Trimming cost V 5 bases and J 5 bases; bases outside gene matches: 17. Germline lookup yields CDR1 MGHDK and CDR2 SYGVNS. This CDR3 has 17 amino acids. Written as DNA, the CDR3 is TGTGCCAGCAGTCCAAACACGCCGGGACAGTCATGGTATGGCTACACCTTC. It codes for CASSPNTPGQSWYGYTF.

The chain is built from TRBV19 and TRBJ1-5, with D possibly being TRBD1 (5 bases). The CDR3 loop spans 16 amino acids. Trimming took 5 bases from V and 0 from J, leaving 14 bases between them. Germline V gene data show CDR1 as LNHDA and CDR2 as SQIVND (reference sequence). The CDR3 DNA follows: TGTGCCAGTAGTCCGCAGGGCCATTATAGCAATCAGCCCCAGCATTTT. This encodes CASSPQGHYSNQPQHF.

The chain carries TRBV7-9 and TRBJ2-7; 7 nucleotides match TRBD2. The trim removed 5 bases at V and 7 bases at J, leaving 11 bases unmatched. The germline V gene has CDR1 SEHNR and CDR2 FQNEAQ (reference sequence). CDR3 length: 14 amino acids. The DNA for the CDR3 is TGTGCCAGCAGCCATGGGACGGGGAGGGGAGAGCAGTACTTC. Translating gives CASSHGTGRGEQYF.

CDR3 residues: CATGASNQPQHF. DNA of the CDR3: TGTGCCACAGGGGCGAGCAATCAGCCCCAGCATTTT. J is TRBJ1-5 and V is TRBV10-3; D possibly corresponds to TRBD1 (6 bases). The CDR3 covers 12 residues. Trimming took 10 bases from V and 1 from J, leaving 8 bases between them. The germline V gene has CDR1 ENHRY and CDR2 SYGVKD.

This clone was seen a handful of times. This chain connects TRBV10-3 to TRBJ2-5; TRBD2 matches 9 bases. The germline gives CDR1 ENHRY, CDR2 SYGVKD. V gave up 6 bases and J gave up 2 bases; unmatched junction bases: 4. This CDR3 comprises 14 residues. The DNA for the CDR3 is TGTGCCATCAGCGCTAGCGGGACTCAAGAGACCCAGTACTTC. This translates into CAISASGTQETQYF.

The rearrangement links TRBV14 to TRBJ2-7; D is ambiguous. CDR3 length: 13 amino acids. The germline V and J ends were trimmed by 1 base and 7 bases, with 11 bases remaining between them. Germline CDR1 reads SGHDN; CDR2 reads FVKESK. CDR3 coding DNA: TGTGCCAGCAGCCAAGGTGGGCACGGTGAGCAGTACTTC. Protein: CASSQGGHGEQYF. The full variable domain, completed using reference TRBV14 and TRBJ2-7, is EAGVTQFPSHSVIEKGQTVTLRCDPISGHDNLYWYRRVMGKEIKFLLHFVKESKQDESGMPNNRFLAERTGGTYSTLKVQPAELEDSGVYFCASSQGGHGEQYFGPGTRLTVT.

This clone has only one observation. The chain recombines TRBV5-4 with TRBJ2-3; a weak D match, TRBD2 (5 bases). Trimming removed 1 base from V and 6 bases from J, with 15 bases in between. CDR1 is SGHNT and CDR2 is YYREEE in the germline V gene (reference sequence). CDR3 length: 15 residues. Here the CDR3 DNA reads TGTGCCAGCAGCTTGAAACGGGAAAAGGATGATACGCAGTATTTT. This gives the protein CASSLKREKDDTQYF. Combining the CDR3 with reference TRBV5-4 and TRBJ2-3 gives the whole variable domain ETGVTQSPTHLIKTRGQQVTLRCSSQSGHNTVSWYQQALGQGPQFIFQYYREEENGRGNFPPRFSGLQFPNYSSELNVNALELDDSALYLCASSLKREKDDTQYFGPGTRLTVL.

This CDR3 reads CASSPQVSLEAFF. The CDR3 DNA reads TGTGCCAGCAGTCCGCAGGTTTCTCTAGAAGCTTTCTTT. J is TRBJ1-1 and V is TRBV28, with D uncertain. The germline V gene encodes CDR1 MDHEN and CDR2 SYDVKM. Trimming removed 5 bases from V and 8 bases from J, with 15 bases in between. This CDR3 has 13 amino acids.

The chain combines TRBV7-2 with TRBJ2-1; 9 bases agree with TRBD2. V lost 1 base and J lost 15; bases outside the gene matches: 16. From germline, CDR1 is SGHTA and CDR2 FQGNSA. There are 16 residues in the CDR3. DNA for the CDR3: TGTGCCAGCAGCTTAGGAGTCGCGGGGGGGCCAAGTCGTGGGTTCTTC. This translates into CASSLGVAGGPSRGFF.

CDR3 sequence: CASSLATDRFSYEQYF. DNA of the CDR3: TGCGCCAGCAGCTTGGCTACGGACAGGTTCTCCTACGAGCAGTACTTC. This chain connects TRBV5-1 to TRBJ2-7, with TRBD1 matching over 7 bases. The ends lost 0 bases at V and 0 bases at J; junction bases unmatched: 6. This CDR3 is 16 amino acids long. The germline V gene encodes CDR1 SGHRS and CDR2 YFSETQ.

The chain links TRBV5-6 to TRBJ2-1; 10 bases match TRBD2. The CDR3 is made up of 17 amino acids. The trim removed 4 bases at V and 8 bases at J, leaving 15 bases unmatched. CDR1 SGHDT and CDR2 YYEEEE come from the germline V gene. CDR3 coding DNA: TGTGCCAGCAGCGGACAAACAGCGGGAGGGCCAGCTCATGAGCAGTTCTTC. Translating it yields CASSGQTAGGPAHEQFF.

The chain uses TRBV9 and TRBJ1-2, with TRBD1 matching over 9 bases. With V trimmed by 4 bases and J by 7 bases, 11 bases remained unmatched. Germline CDR1 is SGDLS and CDR2 is YYNGEE. CDR3 size: 15 residues. The CDR3: CASSQPGTGSGGYTF. The CDR3 bases are TGTGCCAGCAGCCAACCCGGGACAGGGAGTGGTGGCTACACCTTC.

V and J are TRBV6-5 and TRBJ2-1, with 8 bases matching TRBD2. There are 15 residues in the CDR3. Germline V gives CDR1 MNHEY, CDR2 SVGAGI. The V and J ends lost 7 bases and 8 bases, in that order; junction bases with no gene match: 13. The CDR3 here is CASTNGGAFSHEQFF. The CDR3, as DNA: TGTGCCAGCACGAACGGGGGGGCGTTTAGCCATGAGCAGTTCTTC.